The next 20 T cell receptor beta chains were all read from a single sample in a study of T cell responses to AZD1222 COVID-19 vaccine. This table comes from immunoSEQ multiplex PCR, and its TCRdb copy is limited to in-frame clones, with some not included. Seen here are roughly 120,000 clones, 90% to 95% observed once, and the top ten hold roughly 3%. Sequencing was performed on peripheral blood, taken on day 0 of AZD1222 vaccination. Receptors were obtained from an adult in good health.

The chain carries TRBV3-1 (or the pseudogene TRBV3-2) and TRBJ2-7, with D uncertain. This CDR3 comprises 14 residues. The V gene's germline CDR1 is LGHDT and CDR2 YNNKEL (reference sequence). V was trimmed by 2 bases and J by 0 bases, leaving 8 bases between them. The CDR3 nucleotides are TGTGCCAGCAGCCAAATCGGCAGCTCCTACGAGCAGTACTTC. Encoded protein: CASSQIGSSYEQYF.

This chain links TRBV15 with TRBJ1-2; 7 bases match TRBD1. Germline values: CDR1 LNHNV, CDR2 YYDKDF (reference sequence). With V trimmed by 0 bases and J by 7 bases, 8 bases remained unmatched. The CDR3 spans 15 residues. The CDR3: CATSRDYYRGGGYTF. The CDR3 nucleotides read TGTGCCACCAGCAGAGATTATTACAGGGGAGGTGGCTACACCTTC.

V and J are TRBV27 and TRBJ2-7; weak D call: TRBD1 (6 bases). Deletions cut 6 bases from V and 4 bases from J, with 7 bases between. This CDR3 is built from 11 residues. CDR1 MNHEY and CDR2 SMNVEV come from the germline V gene (reference sequence). CDR3 DNA: TGTGCCAGCAGAACAGGGTACGAGCAGTACTTC. Protein: CASRTGYEQYF.

The chain has TRBV11-3 and TRBJ2-1; 12 bases align to TRBD2. V was pared by 1 base and J by 4 bases, with 2 bases of the junction left unmatched. CDR1 is SGHNT and CDR2 is YENEEA in the germline V gene. The CDR3 totals 16 residues. CDR3 residues: CASSLAGTSGYNEQFF. In DNA, the CDR3 is TGTGCCAGCAGCTTAGCCGGGACTAGCGGGTACAATGAGCAGTTCTTC.

The chain uses TRBV5-4 and TRBJ1-1; 7 bases map to TRBD1. Trimming cost V 4 bases and J 2 bases; bases outside gene matches: 8. Looked up from germline, CDR1 is SGHNT and CDR2 is YYREEE (reference sequence). This CDR3 is built from 15 residues. DNA for the CDR3: TGTGCCAGCAGCCCCGGACAGGCCCGTAACACTGAAGCTTTCTTT. Protein product: CASSPGQARNTEAFF.

The rearrangement links TRBV23-1 to TRBJ2-1; 8 bases map to TRBD1. TRBV23-1 falls under the ORF class, with uncertain function. The length of the CDR3 is 15 residues. J was trimmed by 6 bases and V by 3 bases; bases with no gene match: 7. This CDR3 reads CASSQWTGCFNEQFF. The CDR3 DNA is TGCGCCAGCAGTCAGTGGACAGGGTGTTTCAATGAGCAGTTCTTC.

This clone was seen just once. V is TRBV3-1 (or the pseudogene TRBV3-2) and J is TRBJ2-7; 7 bases line up with TRBD2. Germline V gives CDR1 LGHDT, CDR2 YNNKEL (reference sequence). The CDR3 covers 14 residues. V shed 1 base and J 3 bases; nucleotides not matched to a gene: 3. The CDR3 DNA is TGTGCCAGCAGCCAAGTCGCTAGCGGCTACGAGCAGTACTTC. Its translation is CASSQVASGYEQYF.

CDR3 coding DNA: TGTGCCAGCAGCTTAAACGGCCCCGGGGAGACCCAGTACTTC. It specifies CASSLNGPGETQYF. The rearrangement joins TRBV7-3 to TRBJ2-5; D not certain. CDR1 SGHTA and CDR2 FQGTGA come from the germline V gene. Trimming cost V 1 base and J 5 bases, with 11 bases left between them. The CDR3 consists of 14 residues.

This chain joins TRBV25-1 and TRBJ1-4, with D possibly being TRBD1 (5 bases). The ends were cut back, 2 bases at V and 6 bases at J, with 19 bases in the middle. Germline V gives CDR1 MGHDK, CDR2 SYGVNS. This CDR3 comprises 17 residues. CDR3 amino acids: CASSERRTGGLDEKLFF. The CDR3 DNA reads TGTGCCAGCAGTGAACGACGAACGGGGGGACTTGATGAAAAACTGTTTTTT.

The genes are TRBV5-6 and TRBJ2-5; weak D call: TRBD1 (6 bases). V lost 2 bases, J lost 1 base, and 9 bases lay in between. The CDR3 is 14 amino acids. Looked up from germline, CDR1 is SGHDT and CDR2 is YYEEEE. Written as DNA, the CDR3 is TGTGCCAGCAGCTTCCAACAGGGCCAAGAGACCCAGTACTTC. The encoded protein is CASSFQQGQETQYF.

This clone was observed once. V is TRBV18 and J is TRBJ1-1; the match to TRBD1 covers 8 bases. The CDR3 runs to 14 residues. V trimming: 0 bases; J trimming: 8 bases; junction bases outside the gene matches: 5. Germline values: CDR1 KGHSH, CDR2 LQKENI. The CDR3 DNA sequence: TGTGCCAGCTCACCACCTGGACAGGGCGGGGAAGCTTTCTTT. Translation: CASSPPGQGGEAFF.

This chain links TRBV3-1 (or the pseudogene TRBV3-2) with TRBJ1-2; D might be TRBD1 (5 bases). Germline V lookup: CDR1 LGHDT, CDR2 YNNKEL (reference sequence). V dropped 0 bases and J dropped 8 bases, with 10 bases sitting between them. The CDR3 extends over 13 amino acids. The DNA for the CDR3 is TGTGCCAGCAGCCAAGAAGCAGGGCTCGGCTACACCTTC. Encoded protein: CASSQEAGLGYTF.

The CDR3 region has the DNA TGTGCCTGGAGTCCTGGCGACGGTCTGGGAGCTTTCTTT. It encodes CAWSPGDGLGAFF. The V gene is TRBV30, the J gene TRBJ1-1; D is uncertain. Trimming took 2 bases from V and 10 from J, leaving 17 bases between them. Germline CDR1 is GTSNPN and CDR2 is SVGIG (reference sequence). The CDR3 is 13 amino acids.

V and J are TRBV29-1 and TRBJ1-2; weak D call: TRBD1 (5 bases). CDR1 SQVTM and CDR2 ANQGSEA come from the germline V gene. The length of the CDR3 is 15 residues. The ends were cut back, 3 bases at V and 4 bases at J, with 18 bases in the middle. The CDR3, as DNA: TGCAGCGTTGACCTGTCCAGGGAAGACCTCTATGGCTACACCTTC. It translates to CSVDLSREDLYGYTF.

The chain uses TRBV5-1 and TRBJ2-2; D call uncertain. The CDR3 is 14 residues long. Deletions cut 2 bases from V and 2 bases from J, with 7 bases between. Germline CDR1 reads SGHRS; CDR2 reads YFSETQ. CDR3 protein: CASSLTYNTGELFF. In nucleotides, the CDR3 is TGCGCCAGCAGCTTAACTTATAACACCGGGGAGCTGTTTTTT. Complete variable domain (other parts from reference TRBV5-1 and TRBJ2-2): KAGVTQTPRYLIKTRGQQVTLSCSPISGHRSVSWYQQTPGQGLQFLFEYFSETQRNKGNFPGRFSGRQFSNSRSEMNVSTLELGDSALYLCASSLTYNTGELFFGEGSRLTVL.

The chain links TRBV10-2 to TRBJ2-1; unclear D gene. Germline V gene data show CDR1 as WSHSY and CDR2 as SAAADI. With 3 bases removed from V and 9 bases from J, the gap between germline ends came to 12 bases. CDR3 size: 13 residues. CDR3 sequence reads: CASSDLRKSEQFF. DNA for the CDR3: TGCGCCAGCAGTGATCTACGGAAAAGTGAGCAGTTCTTC.

This rearrangement joins TRBV6-2 or TRBV6-3 to TRBJ1-1; no definite D call. This CDR3 comprises 19 residues. CDR1 and CDR2 (germline): MNHEY, SVGEGT. V lost 0 bases, J lost 4 bases, and 24 bases lay in between. In DNA form, the CDR3 reads TGTGCCAGCAGTTACTCACAGTTCATTCCGGGCCAAAGAAGCACTGAAGCTTTCTTT. Its translation is CASSYSQFIPGQRSTEAFF.

This chain uses TRBV6-5 with TRBJ1-5, with D hard to call. CDR1 is MNHEY, CDR2 SVGAGI, per germline. V shed 6 bases and J shed 4 bases, with 10 bases lying between them. The CDR3 loop spans 13 amino acids. The CDR3 nucleotides read TGTGCCAGCAGCCCGACGGGGAATCAGCCCCAGCATTTT. This gives the protein CASSPTGNQPQHF.

The chain joins TRBV10-3 to TRBJ2-7, with 11 bases matching TRBD2. Germline CDR1 is ENHRY and CDR2 is SYGVKD. This CDR3 has 15 amino acids. V dropped 4 bases and J dropped 9; count of bases not matched to a gene: 11. The DNA of the CDR3 is TGTGCCATCAGTGGATCACTAGCGGGAGTCGACGGGCAGTACTTC. This translates into CAISGSLAGVDGQYF.

V and J are TRBV7-2 and TRBJ2-3, with 7 bases matching TRBD2. In germline, CDR1 is SGHTA, CDR2 FQGNSA. This CDR3 spans 15 amino acids. The V and J ends lost 7 bases and 1 base, in that order; junction bases with no gene match: 8. In DNA form, the CDR3 reads TGTGCCAGCAACCTAGGCAGCGGGGGCACAGATACGCAGTATTTT. Translated: CASNLGSGGTDTQYF.